This entry lists 29 T cell receptor beta chains sequenced from one sample in a study of blood T cell repertoires in COVID-19. Using immunoSEQ multiplex PCR, the repertoire was profiled, and TCRdb retains in-frame clones only, with some absent. Counted here are 100,000 to 150,000 clones, approximately 90% occurring once; the ten biggest clones make up roughly 8.2%. The specimen was peripheral blood. These receptors originate from a human donor in a cohort sampled during active COVID-19.

The chain carries TRBV10-3 and TRBJ2-1; D gene ambiguous. V was shortened by 6 bases and J by 5 bases, with 14 bases between the two germline ends. Per the germline V gene, CDR1 is ENHRY and CDR2 is SYGVKD. The CDR3 covers 14 residues. The CDR3, as DNA: TGTGCCATCAGCGCTGACACGCTCCACAATGAGCAGTTCTTC. The encoded protein is CAISADTLHNEQFF.

This clone was recorded once. V gene TRBV28 combines with J gene TRBJ1-2; D remains unclear. Trimming left V 5 bases short and J 2 bases short, with 18 bases between. Germline V lookup: CDR1 MDHEN, CDR2 SYDVKM. The CDR3 is 16 residues long. The CDR3 coding sequence is TGTGCCAGCAGTCCCCCCCAGGTGGGAGGAAACTATGGCTACACCTTC. Its protein is CASSPPQVGGNYGYTF.

For the CDR3, the DNA is TGTGCCAGTAGTAACAGGGGGCGCTTGAATGGCTACACCTTC. The encoded protein is CASSNRGRLNGYTF. V and J are TRBV2 and TRBJ1-2; 9 nucleotides agree with TRBD1. CDR3 length: 14 residues. J gave up 6 bases and V 9 bases, and 11 bases lay outside the gene matches. CDR1 and CDR2 from the germline V gene are SNHLY and FYNNEI.

The V and J genes are TRBV7-8 and TRBJ1-5, with D perhaps TRBD1 (5 bases). V dropped 5 bases and J dropped 3 bases, with 17 bases sitting between them. Germline loops: CDR1 SGHVS, CDR2 FQNEAQ. CDR3 length: 16 amino acids. The CDR3 region is CASSQTALGSNQPQHF. CDR3 bases: TGTGCCAGCAGCCAGACAGCCCTCGGGTCCAATCAGCCCCAGCATTTT.

The chain couples TRBV6-5 to TRBJ1-5; D ambiguous. There are 14 residues in the CDR3. Germline loops: CDR1 MNHEY, CDR2 SVGAGI. Trimming shortened V by 5 bases and J by 3 bases, and 11 bases separated the two germline ends. CDR3 nucleotides: TGTGCCAGCAGTAGGTCCGGGTCCAATCAGCCCCAGCATTTT. As protein: CASSRSGSNQPQHF.

The genes are TRBV2 and TRBJ2-1, with 11 bases fitting TRBD2. Trimming at V came to 4 bases and at J to 9 bases, leaving 8 bases not matched to a gene. The CDR3 extends over 15 amino acids. CDR1 and CDR2 from the germline V gene are SNHLY and FYNNEI. This chain's CDR3 is CASSGASGRFSEQFF. CDR3 nucleotide sequence: TGTGCCAGCAGTGGGGCTAGCGGGAGGTTTAGTGAGCAGTTCTTC.

The CDR3, as DNA: TGTGCCAGCAGCCAAGCCGGGGCGGGAGGTGACGAGCAGTACTTC. Its protein product is CASSQAGAGGDEQYF. This sequence joins TRBV14 and TRBJ2-7; 8 positions match TRBD2. CDR3 length equals 15 residues. Germline assignment: CDR1 SGHDN and CDR2 FVKESK. Trimming at V came to 1 base and at J to 5 bases, leaving 7 bases not matched to a gene.

The chain links TRBV10-1 to TRBJ2-7, with a tentative D call TRBD2 (5 bases). From germline, CDR1 is WNHNN and CDR2 SYGVQD (reference sequence). Deletions cut 10 bases from V and 5 bases from J, with 33 bases between. The CDR3 runs 18 residues. CDR3 loop: CATPSRSPKLVARDEQYF. The DNA for the CDR3 is TGCGCCACCCCCTCCAGATCACCGAAACTAGTGGCCCGGGACGAGCAGTACTTC.

CDR3 loop: CASSQQGSKNQPQHF. CDR3 nucleotides: TGCGCCAGCAGCCAGCAGGGGTCGAAGAATCAGCCCCAGCATTTT. This chain joins TRBV4-1 and TRBJ1-5; D is perhaps TRBD1 (6 bases). Trimming took 3 bases from V and 4 from J, leaving 13 bases between them. The CDR3 is made up of 15 amino acids. CDR1 is MGHRA and CDR2 is YSYEKL in the germline V gene.

This rearrangement joins TRBV5-6 to TRBJ2-7, with D possibly being TRBD1 (5 bases). The CDR3 runs to 13 residues. Per the germline V gene, CDR1 is SGHDT and CDR2 is YYEEEE. V dropped 3 bases and J dropped 5 bases, with 12 bases sitting between them. The CDR3 is CASSSSGFHEQYF. The CDR3 DNA sequence: TGTGCCAGCAGCTCTTCAGGGTTCCACGAGCAGTACTTC. The full variable domain, its missing parts supplied by reference TRBV5-6 and TRBJ2-7, is DAGVTQSPTHLIKTRGQQVTLRCSPKSGHDTVSWYQQALGQGPQFIFQYYEEEERQRGNFPDRFSGHQFPNYSSELNVNALLLGDSALYLCASSSSGFHEQYFGPGTRLTVT.

The chain carries TRBV6-5 and TRBJ1-3, with unresolved D. Germline loops: CDR1 MNHEY, CDR2 SVGAGI. The CDR3 spans 12 residues. With 7 bases removed from V and 0 bases from J, the gap between germline ends came to 4 bases. The CDR3: CASIGSGNTIYF. DNA of the CDR3: TGTGCCAGCATCGGCTCTGGAAACACCATATATTTT.

The table lists this clone with a count of one. The genes are TRBV2 and TRBJ2-1, with 11 bases identical to TRBD2. CDR1 is SNHLY, CDR2 FYNNEI, per germline. Trimming removed 6 bases from V and 7 bases from J; junction bases left unmatched: 8. This CDR3 comprises 15 residues. The CDR3 sequence: CASRAGTSGANEQFF. The CDR3, as DNA: TGTGCCAGCAGAGCCGGGACTAGCGGAGCGAATGAGCAGTTCTTC.

The gene calls are TRBV29-1 and TRBJ1-3; perhaps TRBD1 as D (6 bases). Trimming shortened V by 4 bases and J by 0 bases, and 13 bases separated the two germline ends. The CDR3 is 15 residues long. Per the germline V gene, CDR1 is SQVTM and CDR2 is ANQGSEA. CDR3: CSVAANRASGNTIYF. CDR3 coding DNA: TGCAGCGTTGCGGCAAACAGGGCCTCTGGAAACACCATATATTTT.

This sequence joins TRBV6-5 and TRBJ2-1, with a possible D match to TRBD2 (5 bases). V dropped 5 bases and J dropped 12 bases, with 17 bases sitting between them. CDR3 length equals 13 residues. CDR1 is MNHEY, CDR2 SVGAGI, per germline. The CDR3 region has the DNA TGTGCCAGCAGTAGGACTCGGGTTCAAGGGCAGTTCTTC. Encoded protein: CASSRTRVQGQFF.

The J gene is TRBJ2-7, the V gene TRBV15, with TRBD1 matching 7 bases. This CDR3 is 17 amino acids long. The V gene's germline CDR1 is LNHNV and CDR2 YYDKDF (reference sequence). V shed 0 bases and J 0 bases; nucleotides not matched to a gene: 8. CDR3 in DNA: TGTGCCACCAGCAGAGACTTGGGACAGTCTTACTCCTACGAGCAGTACTTC. Translating gives CATSRDLGQSYSYEQYF.

In this sample, this clone turned up a few times. V is TRBV14 and J is TRBJ2-7; D remains ambiguous. CDR3 length: 11 amino acids. CDR1 is SGHDN, CDR2 FVKESK, per germline. Trimming cost V 4 bases and J 1 base, with 2 bases left between them. CDR3 in amino acids: CASSLSYEQYF. In nucleotides, the CDR3 is TGTGCCAGCAGCCTATCCTACGAGCAGTACTTC.

The chain carries TRBV11-2 and TRBJ1-1; TRBD1 is a possible D gene (6 bases). This CDR3 spans 14 amino acids. V dropped 3 bases and J dropped 6 bases, with 14 bases sitting between them. Germline V gene lookup returns CDR1 SGHAT and CDR2 FQNNGV. For the CDR3, the DNA is TGTGCCAGCAGCTTTAACAGGGACGTCTCTGAAGCTTTCTTT. Its translation: CASSFNRDVSEAFF. The whole variable domain, remainder taken from reference TRBV11-2 and TRBJ1-1, is EAGVAQSPRYKIIEKRQSVAFWCNPISGHATLYWYQQILGQGPKLLIQFQNNGVVDDSQLPKDRFSAERLKGVDSTLKIQPAKLEDSAVYLCASSFNRDVSEAFFGQGTRLTVV.

This sequence joins TRBV14 and TRBJ1-5, with D possibly matching TRBD1 (5 bases). Germline assignment: CDR1 SGHDN and CDR2 FVKESK. Deletions cut 3 bases from V and 4 bases from J, with 10 bases between. This CDR3 has 14 residues. In DNA form, the CDR3 reads TGTGCCAGCAGCCAGGGGGGAGGAAATCAGCCCCAGCATTTT. The encoded protein is CASSQGGGNQPQHF.

The chain couples TRBV11-3 to TRBJ2-3; TRBD1 aligns across 9 bases. V gave up 3 bases and J gave up 3 bases; unmatched junction bases: 10. Germline values: CDR1 SGHNT, CDR2 YENEEA. The CDR3 loop spans 17 amino acids. Here the CDR3 reads CASSLAPGQGVTDTQYF. The CDR3 nucleotides read TGTGCCAGCAGCTTGGCACCGGGACAGGGTGTTACAGATACGCAGTATTTT.

V is TRBV27 and J is TRBJ1-6; D is unclear. The ends were cut back, 3 bases at V and 0 bases at J, with 12 bases in the middle. The V gene's germline CDR1 is MNHEY and CDR2 SMNVEV (reference sequence). This CDR3 has 17 residues. CDR3 residues: CASSFRHGISYNSPLHF. The CDR3, as DNA: TGTGCCAGCAGTTTTAGACACGGTATCTCCTATAATTCACCCCTCCACTTT.

This sequence joins TRBV11-2 and TRBJ1-4, with D uncertain. Germline V CDR1 and CDR2: SGHAT, FQNNGV. The V and J ends lost 3 bases and 3 bases respectively, with 11 bases between them. The CDR3 is made up of 15 amino acids. This CDR3 is CASSLEGRANEKLFF. In DNA form, the CDR3 reads TGTGCCAGCAGCTTGGAAGGGAGGGCTAATGAAAAACTGTTTTTT.

The chain links TRBV14 to TRBJ2-2; 11 nucleotides align to TRBD1. The CDR3 consists of 15 residues. V trimming: 4 bases; J trimming: 2 bases; junction bases outside the gene matches: 0. CDR1 is SGHDN, CDR2 FVKESK, per germline. The CDR3 is CASSRTGGNTGELFF. The CDR3 nucleotides read TGTGCCAGCAGCCGGACAGGGGGCAACACCGGGGAGCTGTTTTTT.

The chain has TRBV18 and TRBJ2-3; 7 bases fit TRBD1. The CDR3 runs to 12 residues. Trimming took 4 bases from V and 8 from J; bases not matched to a gene: 3. Germline CDR1 KGHSH, CDR2 LQKENI. The CDR3 region is CASSLGDSTQYF. DNA of the CDR3: TGTGCCAGCTCACTCGGGGACAGTACGCAGTATTTT.

The genes are TRBV28 and TRBJ2-5; D gene uncertain. The CDR3 length is 11 residues. CDR1 MDHEN and CDR2 SYDVKM come from the germline V gene. V lost 3 bases, J lost 7 bases, and 6 bases lay in between. In DNA form, the CDR3 reads TGTGCCAGCAGTTTGAGAGGGACCCAGTACTTC. Protein sequence: CASSLRGTQYF.

The chain combines TRBV5-1 with TRBJ1-1; no definite D call. The CDR3 sequence is 13 residues long. Germline V gene lookup returns CDR1 SGHRS and CDR2 YFSETQ. The V end lost 0 bases, the J end lost 5 bases, and 8 bases lay between the germline ends. The CDR3 protein is CASSLESRTEAFF. In DNA, the CDR3 is TGCGCCAGCAGCTTGGAATCTAGAACTGAAGCTTTCTTT.

The chain couples TRBV5-1 to TRBJ2-2; D gene ambiguous. From germline, CDR1 is SGHRS and CDR2 YFSETQ. V lost 4 bases, J lost 4 bases, and 8 bases lay in between. The CDR3 has 13 amino acids. The CDR3 nucleotides are TGCGCCAGCAGCAGAGAGCCCACCGGGGAGCTGTTTTTT. Translation gives CASSREPTGELFF.

The chain is built from TRBV6-4 and TRBJ2-3; D is perhaps TRBD2 (6 bases). The ends were cut back, 0 bases at V and 1 base at J, with 8 bases in the middle. Germline V gene data show CDR1 as MRHNA and CDR2 as SNTAGT. The CDR3 runs 15 residues. The CDR3: CASSDSGGGTDTQYF. CDR3 sequence (DNA): TGTGCCAGCAGTGACTCAGGCGGGGGCACAGATACGCAGTATTTT.

This clone was found once. The chain combines TRBV19 with TRBJ1-2; TRBD1 agrees at 8 bases. CDR3 length: 19 amino acids. The germline V gene encodes CDR1 LNHDA and CDR2 SQIVND (reference sequence). V gave up 8 bases and J gave up 4 bases; unmatched junction bases: 24. CDR3 protein: CASGYVPGQAASKRYGYTF. The CDR3 region has the DNA TGTGCCAGTGGATATGTTCCGGGACAGGCCGCTTCGAAGCGCTATGGCTACACCTTC.

V and J are TRBV5-1 and TRBJ1-2, with 9 bases fitting TRBD1. This CDR3 contains 14 residues. Germline CDR1 and CDR2: SGHRS and YFSETQ. V dropped 4 bases and J dropped 5; count of bases not matched to a gene: 6. CDR3 amino acids: CASSIGQGTYGYTF. The CDR3 DNA reads TGCGCCAGCAGCATCGGACAGGGGACATATGGCTACACCTTC.